Listed below are T cell receptor beta chains from one sample, sequenced in a study of cytomegalovirus exposure and HLA in healthy donors. Sequencing was performed with immunoSEQ multiplex PCR; in TCRdb, only in-frame clones are kept and a portion is missing. This table has around 250,000 clones, about 93% appearing once. The sample taken for sequencing was PBMCs. The receptors shown here come from a girl aged 2-15 years in good health and CMV-seronegative. Both conserved end residues are part of each CDR3. D genes are given only for firm matches. Only some rows state a clone size, as once, few, many or a class for expanded clones.

>once|TRBJ2-7|TRBV5-1|TRBD1
CASSRDRVQSYEQYF
TGCGCCAGCAGCCGTGACAGGGTTCAATCCTACGAGCAGTACTTC
>-|TRBJ1-4|TRBV29-1|-
CSATVKSNEKLFF
TGCAGCGCGACAGTCAAGTCTAATGAAAAACTGTTTTTT
>-|TRBJ2-1|TRBV7-2|TRBD2
CASSQLAGTYNEQFF
TGTGCCAGCAGCCAACTAGCGGGGACCTACAATGAGCAGTTCTTC
>-|TRBJ2-7|TRBV6-1|-
CASSATTASYEQYF
TGTGCCAGCAGTGCCACGACAGCCTCCTACGAGCAGTACTTC
>-|TRBJ2-5|TRBV20-1|-
CRAGGTQYF
TGCAGGGCGGGTGGGACCCAGTACTTC
>-|TRBJ1-1|TRBV5-8|-
CASSLPGQSTEAFF
TGTGCCAGCAGCTTACCAGGGCAGAGCACTGAAGCTTTCTTT
>-|TRBJ2-2|TRBV9|TRBD2
CASSVVGLAAGTGELFF
TGTGCCAGCAGCGTAGTAGGGCTAGCGGCGGGCACCGGGGAGCTGTTTTTT
>-|TRBJ1-1|TRBV5-4|-
CASSLVGRRNTEAFF
TGTGCCAGCAGCTTGGTCGGGAGAAGGAACACTGAAGCTTTCTTT
>-|TRBJ2-3|TRBV5-1|TRBD2
CASTRWSVVDRVAGSDTQYF
TGCGCCAGCACCCGCTGGTCCGTTGTTGATAGGGTAGCGGGGTCGGATACGCAGTATTTT
>-|TRBJ1-3|TRBV30|-
CASSTPGNTIYF
TGTGCCTCGTCGACACCTGGAAACACCATATATTTT
>-|TRBJ2-2|TRBV4-2|TRBD2
CASSQRPSGSLPGELFF
TGTGCCAGCAGCCAACGCCCTAGCGGGAGTTTACCCGGGGAGCTGTTTTTT
>-|TRBJ1-2|TRBV10-3|TRBD1
CAIRGQGEGYGYTF
TGTGCCATCAGAGGACAGGGAGAGGGGTATGGCTACACCTTC
>-|TRBJ2-5|TRBV18|-
CASSQGSTQETQYF
TGTGCCAGCTCCCAGGGGAGTACGCAAGAGACCCAGTACTTC
>-|TRBJ2-7|TRBV7-9|TRBD2
CASSWGLAGGPSEQYF
TGTGCCAGCAGCTGGGGACTAGCGGGAGGGCCCTCCGAGCAGTACTTC
>-|TRBJ1-1|TRBV19|TRBD1
CASSIQGVPDTEAFF
TGTGCCAGTAGTATTCAGGGGGTGCCGGACACTGAAGCTTTCTTT
>few|TRBJ1-1|TRBV6-1|TRBD1
CASSLRTGGTEAFF
TGTGCCAGCAGTCTTCGTACAGGGGGCACTGAAGCTTTCTTT
>few|TRBJ2-7|TRBV5-1|-
CASSPQGGASEEQYF
TGCGCCAGCAGCCCCCAGGGGGGAGCCTCGGAGGAGCAGTACTTC
>-|TRBJ2-5|TRBV29-1|-
CSATGGQETQYF
TGCAGCGCGACCGGGGGCCAAGAGACCCAGTACTTC
>-|TRBJ2-3|TRBV15|TRBD1
CATSNRTGWTDTQYF
TGTGCCACCAGCAACCGGACAGGGTGGACAGATACGCAGTATTTT
>-|TRBJ2-1|TRBV15|-
CATSGDYSSYNEQFF
TGTGCCACCAGCGGCGACTATTCCTCCTACAATGAGCAGTTCTTC
>-|TRBJ2-1|TRBV7-3|TRBD2
CASSLLAGENNEQFF
TGTGCCAGCAGCCTCCTAGCGGGGGAAAACAATGAGCAGTTCTTC
>-|TRBJ1-4|TRBV2|-
CASSELQGSNEKLFF
TGTGCCAGCAGTGAATTACAGGGCTCTAATGAAAAACTGTTTTTT
>-|TRBJ2-1|TRBV19|TRBD2
CASSRLRLAGGNEQFF
TGTGCCAGTAGTAGACTGAGACTAGCGGGTGGGAATGAGCAGTTCTTC
>-|TRBJ2-7|TRBV6-6|TRBD2
CASSYLGLESYEQYF
TGTGCCAGCAGCTATCTGGGACTAGAATCCTACGAGCAGTACTTC
>-|TRBJ2-1|TRBV13|TRBD2
CASSPGTSGGRSYNEQFF
TGTGCCAGCAGCCCCGGGACTAGCGGGGGGCGCTCCTACAATGAGCAGTTCTTC
>-|TRBJ1-4|TRBV27|TRBD1
CASSPWTGNEKLFF
TGTGCCAGCAGTCCATGGACAGGGAATGAAAAACTGTTTTTT
>-|TRBJ2-1|TRBV7-9|TRBD2
CASSPPGGVYNEQFF
TGTGCCAGCAGCCCCCCGGGGGGGGTCTACAATGAGCAGTTCTTC
>-|TRBJ2-1|TRBV20-1|-
CSATRENEQFF
TGCAGTGCAACGAGGGAAAATGAGCAGTTCTTC
>once|TRBJ2-7|TRBV27|-
CASSYRRSSYEQYF
TGTGCCAGCAGTTATAGGCGGAGCTCCTACGAGCAGTACTTC
>once|TRBJ1-5|TRBV7-2|-
CASSLTTGSNQPQHF
TGTGCCAGCAGCCTGACGACAGGTTCCAATCAGCCCCAGCATTTT
>-|TRBJ2-7|TRBV28|-
CASSPPGQPLGYEQYF
TGTGCCAGCAGTCCACCCGGACAGCCGCTAGGGTACGAGCAGTACTTC
>-|TRBJ2-5|TRBV29-1|-
CSVEDRARGGQYF
TGCAGCGTTGAAGATCGGGCTAGAGGGGGCCAGTACTTC
>-|TRBJ2-1|TRBV13|TRBD2
CASSFGREIDEQFF
TGTGCCAGCAGCTTTGGGCGGGAGATCGATGAGCAGTTCTTC
>once|TRBJ1-2|TRBV2|TRBD1
CASSEALRQGGGYTF
TGTGCCAGCAGTGAAGCGCTTCGACAGGGAGGAGGCTACACCTTC
>-|TRBJ2-7|TRBV15|-
CATSRGRSSYEQYF
TGTGCCACCAGCAGGGGGAGGAGCTCCTACGAGCAGTACTTC
>-|TRBJ2-3|TRBV5-4|TRBD1
CASSLGGQVTDTQYF
TGTGCCAGCAGCTTGGGGGGACAGGTGACAGATACGCAGTATTTT
>-|TRBJ2-1|TRBV13|-
CATKDSYNEQFF
TGTGCCACCAAGGACAGTTACAATGAGCAGTTCTTC
>-|TRBJ1-2|TRBV19|-
CASSMTANYGYTF
TGTGCCAGTAGTATGACAGCTAACTATGGCTACACCTTC
>-|TRBJ1-2|TRBV29-1|-
CSVEVNSYGYTF
TGCAGCGTTGAGGTTAACTCCTATGGCTACACCTTC
>-|TRBJ1-2|TRBV5-6|-
CASRSIREGYGYTF
TGTGCCAGCAGGTCCATCCGGGAAGGATATGGCTACACCTTC
>few|TRBJ1-4|TRBV30|-
CAWSALYEKLFF
TGTGCCTGGAGTGCATTGTATGAAAAACTGTTTTTT
>-|TRBJ2-3|TRBV6-6|-
CATSGAGKWCF
TGTGCCACCTCGGGTGCCGGGAAGTGGTGTTTT
>-|TRBJ1-5|TRBV7-6|TRBD1
CASSTGQGAEQPQHF
TGTGCCAGCAGCACTGGACAGGGGGCTGAACAGCCCCAGCATTTT
>-|TRBJ1-6|TRBV5-8|TRBD1
CASSLRGTASSYNSPLHF
TGTGCCAGCAGCTTGCGGGGGACAGCGAGCTCCTATAATTCACCCCTCCACTTT
>-|TRBJ2-7|TRBV10-3|TRBD2
CAINGGGLGEQYF
TGTGCCATCAATGGGGGGGGGTTGGGAGAGCAGTACTTC
>-|TRBJ2-1|TRBV6-5|TRBD2
CASSYSGGGYNEQFF
TGTGCCAGCAGTTACTCCGGCGGGGGCTACAATGAGCAGTTCTTC
>-|TRBJ2-7|TRBV6-1|TRBD2
CATFTSGGVNEQYF
TGTGCCACCTTTACTAGCGGGGGGGTAAATGAGCAGTACTTC
>-|TRBJ2-1|TRBV29-1|TRBD2
CSGGGNEQFF
TGCAGCGGGGGGGGGAATGAGCAGTTCTTC
>-|TRBJ2-1|TRBV7-8|-
CASSLSPSSYNEQFF
TGTGCCAGCAGCTTGTCTCCGAGCTCCTACAATGAGCAGTTCTTC